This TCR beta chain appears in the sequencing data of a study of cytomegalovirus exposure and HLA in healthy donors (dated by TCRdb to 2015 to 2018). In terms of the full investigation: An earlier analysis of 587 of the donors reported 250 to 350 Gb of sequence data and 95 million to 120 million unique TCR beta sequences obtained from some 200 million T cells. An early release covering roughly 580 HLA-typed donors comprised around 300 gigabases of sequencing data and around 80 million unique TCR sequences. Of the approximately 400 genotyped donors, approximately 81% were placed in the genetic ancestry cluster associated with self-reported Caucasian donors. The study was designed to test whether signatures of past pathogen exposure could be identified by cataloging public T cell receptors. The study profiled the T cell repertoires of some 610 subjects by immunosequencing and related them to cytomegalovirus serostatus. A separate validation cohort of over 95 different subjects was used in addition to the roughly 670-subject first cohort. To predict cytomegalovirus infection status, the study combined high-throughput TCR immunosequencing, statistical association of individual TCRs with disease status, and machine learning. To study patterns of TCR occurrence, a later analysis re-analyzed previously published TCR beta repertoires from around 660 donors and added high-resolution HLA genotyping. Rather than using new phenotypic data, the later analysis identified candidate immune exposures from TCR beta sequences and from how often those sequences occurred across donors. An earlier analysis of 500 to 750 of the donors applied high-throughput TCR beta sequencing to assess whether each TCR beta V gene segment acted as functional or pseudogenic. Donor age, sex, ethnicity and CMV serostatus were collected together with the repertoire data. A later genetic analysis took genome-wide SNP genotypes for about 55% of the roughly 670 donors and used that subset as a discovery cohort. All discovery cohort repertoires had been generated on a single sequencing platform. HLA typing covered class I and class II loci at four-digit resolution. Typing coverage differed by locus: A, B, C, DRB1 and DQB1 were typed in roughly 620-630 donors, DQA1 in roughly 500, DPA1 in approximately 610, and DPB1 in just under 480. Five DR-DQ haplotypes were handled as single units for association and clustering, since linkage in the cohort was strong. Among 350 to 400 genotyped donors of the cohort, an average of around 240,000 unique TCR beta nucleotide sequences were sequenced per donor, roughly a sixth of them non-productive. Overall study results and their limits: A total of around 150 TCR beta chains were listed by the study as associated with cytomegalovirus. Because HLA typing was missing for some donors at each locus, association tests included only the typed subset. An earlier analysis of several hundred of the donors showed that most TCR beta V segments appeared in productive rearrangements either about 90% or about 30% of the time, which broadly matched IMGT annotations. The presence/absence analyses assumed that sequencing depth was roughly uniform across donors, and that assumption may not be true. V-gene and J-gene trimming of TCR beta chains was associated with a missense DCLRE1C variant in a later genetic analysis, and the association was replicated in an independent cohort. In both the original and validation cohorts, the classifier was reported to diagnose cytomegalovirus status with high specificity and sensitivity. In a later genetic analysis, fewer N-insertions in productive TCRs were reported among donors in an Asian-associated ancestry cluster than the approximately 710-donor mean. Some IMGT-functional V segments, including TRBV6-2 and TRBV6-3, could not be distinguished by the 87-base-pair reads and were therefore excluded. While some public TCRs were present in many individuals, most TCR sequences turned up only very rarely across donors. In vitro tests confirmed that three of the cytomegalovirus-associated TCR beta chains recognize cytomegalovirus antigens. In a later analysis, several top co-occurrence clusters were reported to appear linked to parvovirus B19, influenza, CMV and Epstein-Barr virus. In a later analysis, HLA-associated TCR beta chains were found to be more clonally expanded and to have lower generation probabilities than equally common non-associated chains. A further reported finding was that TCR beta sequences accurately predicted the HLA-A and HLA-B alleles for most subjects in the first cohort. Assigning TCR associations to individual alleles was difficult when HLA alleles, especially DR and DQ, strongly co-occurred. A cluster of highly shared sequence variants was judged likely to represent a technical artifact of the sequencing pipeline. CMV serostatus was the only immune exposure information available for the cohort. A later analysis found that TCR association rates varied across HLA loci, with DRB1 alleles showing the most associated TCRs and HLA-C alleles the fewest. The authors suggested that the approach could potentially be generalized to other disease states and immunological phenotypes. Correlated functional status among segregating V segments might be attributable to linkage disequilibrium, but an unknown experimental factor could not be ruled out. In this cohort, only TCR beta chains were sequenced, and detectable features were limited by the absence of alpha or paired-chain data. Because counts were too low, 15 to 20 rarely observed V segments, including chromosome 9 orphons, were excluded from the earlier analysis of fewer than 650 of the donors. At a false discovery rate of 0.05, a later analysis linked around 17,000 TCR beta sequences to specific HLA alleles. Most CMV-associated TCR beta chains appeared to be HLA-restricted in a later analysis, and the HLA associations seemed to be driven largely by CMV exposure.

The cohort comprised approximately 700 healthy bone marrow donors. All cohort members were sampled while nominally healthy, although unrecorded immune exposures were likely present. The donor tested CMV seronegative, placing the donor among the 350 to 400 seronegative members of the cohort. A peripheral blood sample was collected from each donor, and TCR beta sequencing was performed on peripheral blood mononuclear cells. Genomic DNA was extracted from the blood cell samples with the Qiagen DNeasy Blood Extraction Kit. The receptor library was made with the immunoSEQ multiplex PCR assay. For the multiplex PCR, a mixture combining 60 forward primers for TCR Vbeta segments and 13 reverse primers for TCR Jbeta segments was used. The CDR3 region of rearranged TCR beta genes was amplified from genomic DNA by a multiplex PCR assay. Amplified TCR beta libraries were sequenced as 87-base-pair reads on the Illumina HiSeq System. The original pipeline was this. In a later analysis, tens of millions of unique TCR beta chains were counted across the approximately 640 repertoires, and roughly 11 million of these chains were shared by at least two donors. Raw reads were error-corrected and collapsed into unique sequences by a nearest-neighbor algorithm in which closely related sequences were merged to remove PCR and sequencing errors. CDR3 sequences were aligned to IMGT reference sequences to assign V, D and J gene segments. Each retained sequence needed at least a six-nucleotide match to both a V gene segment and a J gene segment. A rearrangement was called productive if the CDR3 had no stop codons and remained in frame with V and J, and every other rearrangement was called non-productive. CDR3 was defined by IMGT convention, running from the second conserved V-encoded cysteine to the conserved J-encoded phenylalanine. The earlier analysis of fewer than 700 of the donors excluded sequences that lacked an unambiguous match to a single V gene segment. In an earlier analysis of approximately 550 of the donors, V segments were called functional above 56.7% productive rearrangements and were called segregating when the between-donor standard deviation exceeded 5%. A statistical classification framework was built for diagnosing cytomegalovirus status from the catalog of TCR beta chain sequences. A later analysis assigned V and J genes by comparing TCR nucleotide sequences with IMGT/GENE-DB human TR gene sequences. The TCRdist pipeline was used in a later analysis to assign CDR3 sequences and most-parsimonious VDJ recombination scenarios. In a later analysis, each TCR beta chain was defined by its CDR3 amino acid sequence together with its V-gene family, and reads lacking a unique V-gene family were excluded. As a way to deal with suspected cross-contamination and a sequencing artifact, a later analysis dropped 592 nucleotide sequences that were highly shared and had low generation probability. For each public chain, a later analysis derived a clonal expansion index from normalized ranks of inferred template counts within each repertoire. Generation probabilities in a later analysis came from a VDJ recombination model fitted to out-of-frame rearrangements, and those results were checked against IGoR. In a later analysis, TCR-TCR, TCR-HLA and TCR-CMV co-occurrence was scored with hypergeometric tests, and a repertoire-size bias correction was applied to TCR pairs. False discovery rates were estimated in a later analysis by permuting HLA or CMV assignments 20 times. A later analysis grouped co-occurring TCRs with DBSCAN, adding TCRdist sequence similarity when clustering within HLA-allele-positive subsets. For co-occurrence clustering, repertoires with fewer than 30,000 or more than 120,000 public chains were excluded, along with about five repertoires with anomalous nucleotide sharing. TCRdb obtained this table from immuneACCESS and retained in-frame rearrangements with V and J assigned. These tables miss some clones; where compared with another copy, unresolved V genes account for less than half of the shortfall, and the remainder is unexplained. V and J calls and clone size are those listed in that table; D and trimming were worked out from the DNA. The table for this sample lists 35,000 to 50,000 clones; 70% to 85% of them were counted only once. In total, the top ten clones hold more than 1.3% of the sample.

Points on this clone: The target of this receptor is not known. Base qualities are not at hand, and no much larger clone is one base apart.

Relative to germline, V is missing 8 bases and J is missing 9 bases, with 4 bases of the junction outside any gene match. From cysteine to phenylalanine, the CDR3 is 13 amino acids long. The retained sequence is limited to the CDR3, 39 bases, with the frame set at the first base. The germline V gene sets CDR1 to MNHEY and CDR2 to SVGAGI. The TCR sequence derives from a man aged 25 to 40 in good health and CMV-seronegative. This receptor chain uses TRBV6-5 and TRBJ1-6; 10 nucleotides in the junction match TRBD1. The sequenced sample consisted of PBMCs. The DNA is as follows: TGTGCCAGCGGGACAGGGGTTTTTTCACCCCTCCACTTT. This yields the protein CASGTGVFSPLHF.